This is a list of T cell receptor beta chains from one sample in a study of blood T cell repertoires in COVID-19. Only in-frame clones appear in the TCRdb table, and some are missing; sequencing was by immunoSEQ multiplex PCR. The top ten hold 10% of the sample, which has about 370,000 clones, 70% to 90% seen once. The sequenced sample was peripheral blood. All receptors come from a woman in her twenties or thirties with COVID-19, enrolled during active disease. CDR3s include the opening cysteine and the closing phenylalanine or tryptophan. The D gene is left open where the match is weak. Clone size is not always given. Where it is, it says once, few, many or a class for expanded clones.

D gene	clone size	V gene	J gene	CDR3 protein	CDR3 DNA
TRBD2	-	TRBV9	TRBJ2-7	CASSAGLAAYEQYF	TGTGCCAGCAGCGCGGGACTAGCGGCCTACGAGCAGTACTTC
TRBD1	-	TRBV28	TRBJ1-2	CASIISTGAGYTF	TGTGCCAGTATCATCTCGACAGGGGCTGGCTACACCTTC
-	-	TRBV7-2	TRBJ2-7	CASSLAAGFYEQYF	TGTGCCAGCAGCTTAGCAGCAGGGTTCTACGAGCAGTACTTC
-	-	TRBV29-1	TRBJ2-7	CSAGWGLGREQYF	TGCAGCGCCGGCTGGGGGCTGGGGCGCGAGCAGTACTTC
-	-	TRBV29-1	TRBJ2-6	CSARTGSGANVLTF	TGCAGCGCCCGGACTGGTTCTGGGGCCAACGTCCTGACTTTC
TRBD1	-	TRBV18	TRBJ1-5	CASSPGQGGQPQHF	TGTGCCAGCTCACCGGGACAGGGGGGTCAGCCCCAGCATTTT
TRBD1	-	TRBV5-1	TRBJ1-2	CASSLTRGPGGYTF	TGCGCCAGCAGCTTGACGAGGGGGCCGGGTGGCTACACCTTC
TRBD2	-	TRBV28	TRBJ2-1	CASSLDSSGIYNEQFF	TGTGCCAGCAGTTTGGATTCTAGCGGAATCTACAATGAGCAGTTCTTC
TRBD2	-	TRBV27	TRBJ2-7	CASGLAARYEQYF	TGTGCCAGTGGACTAGCGGCCCGCTACGAGCAGTACTTC
TRBD1	-	TRBV15	TRBJ2-3	CATSRAGTVTDTQYF	TGTGCCACCAGCAGAGCCGGGACAGTAACAGATACGCAGTATTTT
TRBD1	-	TRBV6-6	TRBJ1-6	CASSFRQGDNSPLHF	TGTGCCAGCAGTTTCCGACAGGGGGATAATTCACCCCTCCACTTT
TRBD1	-	TRBV24-1	TRBJ2-1	CATSAEDRGLNEQFF	TGTGCCACCAGTGCTGAGGACAGGGGGCTCAATGAGCAGTTCTTC
-	few	TRBV2	TRBJ2-7	CASSIYLTPSYEQYF	TGTGCCAGCAGCATCTATCTTACCCCCTCCTACGAGCAGTACTTC
TRBD1	few	TRBV30	TRBJ2-3	CAWRGDRNTDTQYF	TGTGCCTGGAGGGGGGACAGAAACACAGATACGCAGTATTTT
TRBD2	-	TRBV30	TRBJ2-1	CAWTFPGLVVQQFF	TGTGCCTGGACGTTCCCGGGACTAGTCGTTCAGCAGTTCTTC
-	-	TRBV14	TRBJ1-3	CASSHRSPLGNTIYF	TGTGCCAGCAGTCACAGATCCCCGCTCGGAAACACCATATATTTT
TRBD2	once	TRBV28	TRBJ2-2	CASVGAGRVTGELFF	TGTGCCAGCGTGGGAGCGGGACGGGTGACCGGGGAGCTGTTTTTT
TRBD2	-	TRBV3-1/TRBV3-2	TRBJ2-3	CASSQLAGGPGPDTQYF	TGTGCCAGCAGCCAGCTAGCGGGAGGGCCGGGGCCAGATACGCAGTATTTT
-	few	TRBV7-6	TRBJ2-5	CASSLPPGSGKTQYF	TGTGCCAGCAGCTTACCTCCCGGGAGTGGGAAGACCCAGTACTTC
TRBD1	once	TRBV19	TRBJ2-7	CASSISPQGVYEQYF	TGTGCCAGTAGTATATCCCCACAGGGGGTCTACGAGCAGTACTTC
-	-	TRBV3-1/TRBV3-2	TRBJ2-5	CASSLRGANQETQYF	TGTGCCAGCAGCCTCCGGGGGGCAAACCAAGAGACCCAGTACTTC
TRBD2	-	TRBV30	TRBJ2-1	CACGTSAYNEQFF	TGTGCCTGTGGGACTAGCGCCTACAATGAGCAGTTCTTC
-	-	TRBV19	TRBJ2-7	CASTLIDRTSYEQYF	TGTGCCAGTACCCTAATAGACAGGACATCCTACGAGCAGTACTTC
TRBD2	-	TRBV7-2	TRBJ2-3	CASSLSQGGGRTDTQYF	TGTGCCAGCAGCTTATCTCAGGGCGGGGGACGCACAGATACGCAGTATTTT
-	once	TRBV19	TRBJ2-2	CASSIAPANTGELFF	TGTGCCAGTAGTATAGCCCCCGCGAACACCGGGGAGCTGTTTTTT
TRBD1	once	TRBV11-3	TRBJ2-2	CASSPRQGTGELFF	TGTGCCAGCAGCCCCCGACAGGGGACCGGGGAGCTGTTTTTT
-	-	TRBV6-5	TRBJ2-5	CASSWDNRGTQYF	TGTGCCAGCAGCTGGGACAATCGGGGGACCCAGTACTTC
-	-	TRBV6-5	TRBJ2-1	CASSRPPGNEQFF	TGTGCCAGCAGTCGTCCCCCGGGAAATGAGCAGTTCTTC
TRBD2	-	TRBV7-2	TRBJ2-1	CASRSTSGRRNEQFF	TGTGCCAGCAGGTCCACTAGCGGGAGACGCAATGAGCAGTTCTTC
-	-	TRBV5-4	TRBJ2-5	CASSPEGFPGQETQYF	TGTGCCAGCAGCCCGGAGGGGTTTCCAGGCCAAGAGACCCAGTACTTC
TRBD1	-	TRBV19	TRBJ1-1	CASSSRTGSTNTEAFF	TGTGCCAGTAGTTCGAGGACAGGGTCTACGAACACTGAAGCTTTCTTT
-	-	TRBV29-1	TRBJ2-5	CSVGPGSETQYF	TGCAGCGTTGGCCCGGGATCAGAGACCCAGTACTTC
TRBD1	once	TRBV7-8	TRBJ1-5	CASSSGTGYNQPQHF	TGTGCCAGCAGCTCCGGGACAGGGTACAATCAGCCCCAGCATTTT
TRBD1	-	TRBV27	TRBJ2-7	CASSLTGGGNEQYF	TGTGCCAGCAGTTTGACAGGGGGTGGGAACGAGCAGTACTTC
TRBD2	-	TRBV5-4	TRBJ2-5	CASSFGSGGGQETQYF	TGTGCCAGCAGCTTCGGTAGCGGGGGTGGGCAAGAGACCCAGTACTTC
-	few	TRBV5-1	TRBJ2-5	CASSLAGWVMETQYF	TGCGCCAGCAGCTTGGCGGGGTGGGTCATGGAGACCCAGTACTTC
TRBD1	once	TRBV7-9	TRBJ1-1	CASSLASGTEVEAFF	TGTGCCAGCAGCTTAGCCTCCGGGACAGAGGTTGAAGCTTTCTTT
TRBD2	-	TRBV5-1	TRBJ2-7	CASSLAASGSYSYEQYF	TGCGCCAGCAGCTTGGCTGCTAGCGGGAGTTATTCCTACGAGCAGTACTTC
-	-	TRBV5-4	TRBJ2-1	CASSLNGAGPRKNEQFF	TGTGCCAGCAGCTTGAACGGTGCGGGGCCTCGGAAAAATGAGCAGTTCTTC
-	-	TRBV30	TRBJ1-2	CVWIGGLYGYTF	TGTGTCTGGATCGGAGGCCTCTATGGCTACACCTTC
TRBD2	few	TRBV5-6	TRBJ2-2	CASSFGLAANTGELFF	TGTGCCAGCAGCTTCGGTCTAGCGGCGAACACCGGGGAGCTGTTTTTT
-	-	TRBV2	TRBJ1-5	CASRLDYSNQPQHF	TGTGCCAGCAGATTAGATTATAGCAATCAGCCCCAGCATTTT
TRBD1	few	TRBV10-2	TRBJ2-7	CASTKGQGDYEQYF	TGCGCCAGCACCAAGGGGCAGGGGGATTACGAGCAGTACTTC
TRBD1	-	TRBV24-1	TRBJ2-5	CATSDWTGETQYF	TGTGCCACCAGTGATTGGACAGGAGAGACCCAGTACTTC
TRBD2	-	TRBV9	TRBJ2-7	CASSVSRGSLAAEQYF	TGTGCCAGCAGCGTATCGCGGGGCTCCCTAGCGGCCGAGCAGTACTTC
-	-	TRBV7-8	TRBJ1-2	CASKRDNSNYGYTF	TGTGCCAGCAAAAGGGACAACTCAAACTATGGCTACACCTTC
TRBD1	-	TRBV28	TRBJ2-5	CASSLSRRGMETQYF	TGTGCCAGCAGTTTATCTCGCAGGGGGATGGAGACCCAGTACTTC
-	-	TRBV21-1	TRBJ2-1	CASSHWDSVISYNEQFF	TGTGCCAGCAGCCACTGGGACTCCGTCATCTCCTACAATGAGCAGTTCTTC
-	-	TRBV30	TRBJ2-5	CAWSEGVGAAETQYF	TGTGCCTGGAGTGAAGGCGTAGGAGCGGCAGAGACCCAGTACTTC
TRBD1	-	TRBV27	TRBJ2-1	CASSFMGQGAGQFF	TGTGCCAGCAGTTTTATGGGACAGGGGGCAGGGCAGTTCTTC
TRBD1	-	TRBV11-2	TRBJ2-1	CASTIGQGWSYEQFF	TGTGCCAGCACCATAGGACAGGGATGGAGTTATGAGCAGTTCTTC
-	-	TRBV4-1	TRBJ2-2	CASSQDSTGANTGELFF	TGCGCCAGCAGCCAAGATAGTACAGGAGCGAACACCGGGGAGCTGTTTTTT
-	-	TRBV24-1	TRBJ2-2	CATSAPGAGELFF	TGTGCCACCAGTGCACCGGGGGCCGGGGAGCTGTTTTTT
-	-	TRBV4-2	TRBJ2-3	CASSVQISEAQYF	TGTGCCAGCAGCGTACAGATATCGGAAGCGCAGTATTTT